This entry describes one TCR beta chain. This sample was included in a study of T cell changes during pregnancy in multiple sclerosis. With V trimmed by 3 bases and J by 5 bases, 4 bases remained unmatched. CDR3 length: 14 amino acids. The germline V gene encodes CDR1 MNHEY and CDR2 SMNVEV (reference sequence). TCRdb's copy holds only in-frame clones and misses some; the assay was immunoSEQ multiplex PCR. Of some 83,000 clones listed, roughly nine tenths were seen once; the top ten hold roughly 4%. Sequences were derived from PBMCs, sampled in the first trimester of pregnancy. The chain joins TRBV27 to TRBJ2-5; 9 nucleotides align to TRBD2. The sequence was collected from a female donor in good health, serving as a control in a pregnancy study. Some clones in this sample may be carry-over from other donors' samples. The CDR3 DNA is TGTGCCAGCAGTTTTAGCGGGAGTTTGGAGACCCAGTACTTC. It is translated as CASSFSGSLETQYF.